A selection of T cell receptor beta chains follows, all from one sample in a study of blood T cell repertoires in COVID-19. This table comes from immunoSEQ multiplex PCR, and its TCRdb copy is limited to in-frame clones, with some not included. The sample contains about 90,000 clones, 85% to 95% of which appear only once. The sequenced material came from peripheral blood. These receptors originate from a woman aged 55-70 years with active COVID-19. The CDR3 runs from the conserved cysteine through the conserved F or W. A D gene is named only where the DNA matches it firmly. A row's size may be missing; if present it is once, few, many or a size class.

clone_size,v_call,d_call,j_call,cdr3_nt,cdr3_aa
once,TRBV28,NA,TRBJ2-7,TGTGCCAGCAGTCTGTTGCAGGGCAGCTCCTACGAGCAGTACTTC,CASSLLQGSSYEQYF
NA,TRBV29-1,TRBD2,TRBJ2-1,TGCAGCGTTGAAGTTAGAAGCGGGAGGGAGGGCAATGAGCAGTTCTTC,CSVEVRSGREGNEQFF
NA,TRBV19,NA,TRBJ2-3,TGTGCCAGTAGTATCCAGACTCACACAGATACGCAGTATTTT,CASSIQTHTDTQYF
once,TRBV28,TRBD2,TRBJ2-1,TGTGCCAGCAGGATTAGCGGGCCTACGGCGAATGAGCAGTTCTTC,CASRISGPTANEQFF
NA,TRBV19,NA,TRBJ1-4,TGTGCCAGTAGTTCTTTATGGAGGGAAAAACTGTTTTTT,CASSSLWREKLFF
NA,TRBV3-1/TRBV3-2,TRBD2,TRBJ2-3,TGTGCCAGCAGTTTCCTTAGACTAGCGAAGGATACGCAGTATTTT,CASSFLRLAKDTQYF
NA,TRBV15,NA,TRBJ2-1,TGTGCCACCAGCAGAGATAACACGGGACTGAACTACAATGAGCAGTTCTTC,CATSRDNTGLNYNEQFF
NA,TRBV28,TRBD1,TRBJ1-3,TGTGCCAGCAGTTCCCCCGGGACAGGGACTGGAAACACCATATATTTT,CASSSPGTGTGNTIYF
NA,TRBV5-1,NA,TRBJ1-5,TGCGCCAGCAGACTCGGGGGAAATAGCAATCAGCCCCAGCATTTT,CASRLGGNSNQPQHF
NA,TRBV6-5,TRBD2,TRBJ2-1,TGTGCCAGCAGTTCGGTGCGGGGGGCCCCCTATGAGCAGTTCTTC,CASSSVRGAPYEQFF
NA,TRBV6-5,TRBD1,TRBJ1-4,TGTGCCAGCAGTTACGCAGGGGGGACTAATGAAAAACTGTTTTTT,CASSYAGGTNEKLFF
once,TRBV5-1,NA,TRBJ2-5,TGCGCCAGCAGCTTTGGCAGATCTGAGACCCAGTACTTC,CASSFGRSETQYF
NA,TRBV30,NA,TRBJ1-2,TGTGCCTGGAGTGTAAGCACCATCTATGGCTACACCTTC,CAWSVSTIYGYTF
NA,TRBV5-4,NA,TRBJ1-1,TGTGCCAGCAGCTTGGCCAGGGCGAACACTGAAGCTTTCTTT,CASSLARANTEAFF
NA,TRBV6-1,NA,TRBJ2-7,TGTGCCAGCAGTGAAGCGGCTAGCTGGAACTACGAGCAGTACTTC,CASSEAASWNYEQYF
NA,TRBV28,NA,TRBJ1-6,TGTGCCAGCAGGGTTTGGCAGGGGAAATATAATTCACCCCTCCACTTT,CASRVWQGKYNSPLHF
NA,TRBV7-6,TRBD1,TRBJ1-6,TGTGCCAGCAGCCTCGGGACAGGGGTAAATTCACCCCTCCACTTT,CASSLGTGVNSPLHF
NA,TRBV7-2,NA,TRBJ1-5,TGTGCCAGCAGCTTTAAAGGCGGTCAGCCCCAGCATTTT,CASSFKGGQPQHF
NA,TRBV10-2,NA,TRBJ2-2,TGCGCCAGCAGTGAGAGGATCAGGGGCACCGGGGAGCTGTTTTTT,CASSERIRGTGELFF
once,TRBV19,TRBD1,TRBJ1-3,TGTGCCAGTAGTATCTCTCCGGGACAGGGGGCGAATGGAAACACCATATATTTT,CASSISPGQGANGNTIYF
NA,TRBV29-1,NA,TRBJ2-7,TGCAGCGTTGAATACTCGGACACCCAAGGGGCCTACGAGCAGTACTTC,CSVEYSDTQGAYEQYF
few,TRBV7-2,NA,TRBJ1-5,TGTGCCAGCAGCTTAAGAGGCAATCAGCCCCAGCATTTT,CASSLRGNQPQHF
NA,TRBV19,NA,TRBJ2-5,TGTGCCAGTAGTATGGCAGGGGTCGGGGAGACCCAGTACTTC,CASSMAGVGETQYF
NA,TRBV19,NA,TRBJ2-2,TGTGCCAGTAGTGGCACAGCTTTAACCGGGGAGCTGTTTTTT,CASSGTALTGELFF
once,TRBV7-2,TRBD1,TRBJ1-3,TGTGCCAGCAGGCTACCGGGACAGGGAAACACCATATATTTT,CASRLPGQGNTIYF
NA,TRBV7-2,NA,TRBJ2-2,TGTGCCAGCAGCCTAGGGGCGACGAACACCGGGGAGCTGTTTTTT,CASSLGATNTGELFF
NA,TRBV5-8,TRBD2,TRBJ2-3,TGTGCCAGCAGCACAGGGGGTTCTAGCGGGAGGTTTGATACGCAGTATTTT,CASSTGGSSGRFDTQYF
NA,TRBV5-4,NA,TRBJ1-1,TGTGCCAGCAGCTTACCCCAGGGTAACACTGAAGCTTTCTTT,CASSLPQGNTEAFF
NA,TRBV5-1,NA,TRBJ1-2,TGCGCCAGCACCCCGGGCCCTAGCCATGGCTACACCTTC,CASTPGPSHGYTF
NA,TRBV7-2,NA,TRBJ2-2,TGTGCCAGCAGCTTAGCCTATGGGGCAGGCGACACCGGGGAGCTGTTTTTT,CASSLAYGAGDTGELFF
NA,TRBV7-2,TRBD2,TRBJ2-7,TGTGCCAGCAGCCCTCGCACTAGGACGGGGGGCGAGCAGTACTTC,CASSPRTRTGGEQYF
NA,TRBV7-6,TRBD1,TRBJ2-5,TGTGCCAGCAGCTCGAGACAGGGGGAGACCCAGTACTTC,CASSSRQGETQYF
NA,TRBV4-2,TRBD1,TRBJ2-3,TGTGCCAGCAGCCTCTACGGGACAGGGACGACAGATACGCAGTATTTT,CASSLYGTGTTDTQYF
NA,TRBV6-1,TRBD2,TRBJ2-6,TGTGCCAGCAGTGTGTTAGCGGGTGCCTCTGGGGCCAACGTCCTGACTTTC,CASSVLAGASGANVLTF
NA,TRBV7-8,TRBD1,TRBJ1-4,TGTGCCAGCAGCCGGGACAGGATAAATGAAAAACTGTTTTTT,CASSRDRINEKLFF
once,TRBV12-5,TRBD1,TRBJ1-1,TGTGCTAGTGGTCTACGGACAGGGGGCGGTACTGAAGCTTTCTTT,CASGLRTGGGTEAFF